This T cell receptor (beta chain) was sequenced in a study of blood T cell repertoires in COVID-19. Study at large: Material from acute and convalescent COVID-19 was sourced from the United States, Italy and Spain. The cDNA or gDNA used as material had been derived from T cells, B-cell-depleted T cells, or PBMCs.

This clone was seen once. Authors' data handling: Nucleated cell counts were estimated from reference gene primer amplification. Some clones are missing from TCRdb's copy, which holds only in-frame ones; the method was immunoSEQ multiplex PCR. V and J calls and clone size are given by that table; D and trimming were obtained from the DNA. The repertoire has some 100,000 clones, about 89% of them found once; the top ten carry 1.8%. The sequence was obtained from a human donor with active COVID-19. The donor label of this sample is uncertain. Source material: peripheral blood.

The CDR3: CASSQASPGQGLDTQYF. Here the CDR3 DNA reads TGTGCCAGCAGCCAAGCTTCACCGGGACAGGGATTAGATACGCAGTATTTT. The chain couples TRBV4-2 to TRBJ2-3, with 9 positions matching TRBD1. The trim removed 1 base at V and 5 bases at J, leaving 10 bases unmatched. The germline CDR1 and CDR2 sequences are LGHNA and YNFKEQ. The CDR3 runs 17 residues.